Following are 22 T cell receptor beta chains from one sample sequenced in a study of TIL therapy for anti-PD-1-resistant metastatic lung cancer. Time point here: pre-treatment sample, taken before nivolumab and TIL therapy. Sequencing used immunoSEQ v3. Libraries were prepared by immunoSEQ multiplex PCR; TCRdb keeps only in-frame clonotypes and omits some of them. The sample shows 55,000 to 65,000 clones, approximately 69% of them seen only once. Material: blood, obtained at baseline. These receptors all stem from a person between 25 and 80 years old with non-small cell lung cancer.

The chain carries TRBV29-1 and TRBJ2-3, with TRBD1 as a possible D gene (5 bases). V lost 2 bases, J lost 6 bases, and 15 bases lay in between. In germline, CDR1 is SQVTM, CDR2 ANQGSEA. The length of the CDR3 is 14 residues. DNA of the CDR3: TGCAGCGTTGAAATGGAGCCGGCAGGGGATACGCAGTATTTT. Amino acids: CSVEMEPAGDTQYF.

This chain joins TRBV7-8 and TRBJ2-5; TRBD2 aligns across 7 bases. The CDR3 is 22 amino acids. Germline values: CDR1 SGHVS, CDR2 FQNEAQ. With 2 bases clipped from V and 0 bases from J, the junction kept 24 bases outside the gene matches. CDR3 DNA: TGTGCCAGCAGCTTAAGTTGGACCATGGGGACTACCGTCAGGGAGGACCAAGAGACCCAGTACTTC. Translated: CASSLSWTMGTTVREDQETQYF.

The rearrangement links TRBV28 to TRBJ1-2, with D possibly matching TRBD1 (6 bases). The CDR3 is 16 residues long. Germline assignment: CDR1 MDHEN and CDR2 SYDVKM. V was clipped by 7 bases and J by 0 bases, with 18 bases between them. CDR3 protein: CASNTPGARSNYGYTF. CDR3 DNA: TGTGCCAGCAATACCCCAGGGGCTAGGTCTAACTATGGCTACACCTTC.

The chain links TRBV5-1 to TRBJ2-6, with D possibly being TRBD1 (6 bases). Trimming removed 0 bases from V and 4 bases from J, with 17 bases in between. Germline values: CDR1 SGHRS, CDR2 YFSETQ. CDR3 length equals 18 residues. The CDR3 region has the DNA TGCGCCAGCAGCTTGGCCTCCACAGGGAGTGGAGGGGCCAACGTCCTGACTTTC. Translation gives CASSLASTGSGGANVLTF. The entire variable domain, with the rest obtained from reference TRBV5-1 and TRBJ2-6, is as follows: KAGVTQTPRYLIKTRGQQVTLSCSPISGHRSVSWYQQTPGQGLQFLFEYFSETQRNKGNFPGRFSGRQFSNSRSEMNVSTLELGDSALYLCASSLASTGSGGANVLTFGAGSRLTVL.

In this sample, this clone turned up a few times. V usage is TRBV6-1 and J usage is TRBJ1-1; tentatively, D is TRBD1 (6 bases). Germline V gene lookup returns CDR1 MNHNS and CDR2 SASEGT. Deletions cut 4 bases from V and 1 base from J, with 16 bases between. The CDR3 consists of 16 residues. This CDR3 reads CASSVLGQLENTEAFF. In DNA, the CDR3 is TGTGCCAGCAGTGTATTAGGACAGCTCGAGAACACTGAAGCTTTCTTT.

The chain joins TRBV10-3 to TRBJ1-2; D ambiguous. V was clipped by 0 bases and J by 8 bases, with 13 bases between them. This CDR3 spans 14 amino acids. From germline, CDR1 is ENHRY and CDR2 SYGVKD. The CDR3 loop reads CAISESEDTRGYTF. The CDR3 bases are TGTGCCATCAGTGAGTCGGAGGATACGAGGGGCTACACCTTC.

V gene TRBV6-1 combines with J gene TRBJ1-5; TRBD1 aligns across 7 bases. Germline trimming cut 6 bases from V and 5 bases from J; bases unmatched to any gene: 10. Germline loops: CDR1 MNHNS, CDR2 SASEGT. The length of the CDR3 is 15 residues. In nucleotides, the CDR3 is TGTGCCAGCAGCTTAGGACAGGCAGGATATCAGCCCCAGCATTTT. It is translated as CASSLGQAGYQPQHF.

J is TRBJ2-5 and V is TRBV5-1; D not resolved. The CDR3 runs 15 residues. The germline gives CDR1 SGHRS, CDR2 YFSETQ. V lost 2 bases, J lost 1 base, and 12 bases lay in between. CDR3 loop: CASSFQVGFQETQYF. The CDR3 DNA is TGCGCCAGCAGCTTCCAGGTGGGCTTCCAAGAGACCCAGTACTTC. Full variable domain (remainder filled in from reference TRBV5-1 and TRBJ2-5): KAGVTQTPRYLIKTRGQQVTLSCSPISGHRSVSWYQQTPGQGLQFLFEYFSETQRNKGNFPGRFSGRQFSNSRSEMNVSTLELGDSALYLCASSFQVGFQETQYFGPGTRLLVL.

This rearrangement joins TRBV4-2 to TRBJ2-2; 9 nucleotides agree with TRBD2. This CDR3 is 15 amino acids long. Trimming cost V 4 bases and J 4 bases; bases outside gene matches: 4. CDR1 LGHNA and CDR2 YNFKEQ come from the germline V gene. The CDR3 loop reads CASSRLAEGTGELFF. The CDR3 DNA is TGTGCCAGCAGCCGACTAGCGGAGGGCACCGGGGAGCTGTTTTTT.

The CDR3 coding sequence is TGTGCCAGCAGCTTGGGATTAGCGGGAGGGCCGGGGACGCAGTATTTT. Translated: CASSLGLAGGPGTQYF. The chain recombines TRBV5-4 with TRBJ2-3; 11 nucleotides match TRBD2. CDR3 length equals 16 residues. V lost 0 bases and J lost 9; bases outside the gene matches: 9. CDR1 is SGHNT, CDR2 YYREEE, per germline (reference sequence).

This clone was seen a few times. J is TRBJ2-7 and V is TRBV28; tentatively, D is TRBD1 or TRBD2 (5 bases each). Trimming stripped 2 bases from V and 2 bases from J, with 10 bases between. Per the germline V gene, CDR1 is MDHEN and CDR2 is SYDVKM. This CDR3 is 14 amino acids long. CDR3 nucleotide sequence: TGTGCCAGCAGTTTAGAGGGGTATGCCTACGAGCAGTACTTC. Amino acid sequence: CASSLEGYAYEQYF.

V usage is TRBV5-1 and J usage is TRBJ1-6; D possibly corresponds to TRBD1 (5 bases). Germline V gives CDR1 SGHRS, CDR2 YFSETQ. The CDR3 has 16 residues. Deletions cut 4 bases from V and 0 bases from J, with 11 bases between. CDR3 in amino acids: CASSLGPASYNSPLHF. CDR3 DNA sequence: TGCGCCAGCAGCCTGGGACCCGCCTCCTATAATTCACCCCTCCACTTT.

This chain uses TRBV6-1 with TRBJ1-2; TRBD1 might be the D (6 bases). The CDR3 spans 14 residues. Deletions cut 5 bases from V and 10 bases from J, with 20 bases between. Germline CDR1 is MNHNS and CDR2 is SASEGT. DNA of the CDR3: TGTGCCAGCAGTCAAGACAGGATCGAGAACGACTACACCTTC. It yields the protein CASSQDRIENDYTF.

The chain combines TRBV2 with TRBJ2-7; D might be TRBD1 (8 bases). V dropped 4 bases and J dropped 7 bases, with 14 bases sitting between them. The CDR3 is 13 amino acids. Germline V lookup: CDR1 SNHLY, CDR2 FYNNEI. The CDR3 loop is CASSGTGRGEQYF. CDR3 sequence (DNA): TGTGCCAGCAGTGGGACAGGGAGGGGAGAGCAGTACTTC.

V usage is TRBV5-6 and J usage is TRBJ2-5, with 10 positions matching TRBD2. Germline CDR1 and CDR2: SGHDT and YYEEEE. The CDR3 contains 15 residues. J gave up 1 base and V 4 bases, and 4 bases lay outside the gene matches. The CDR3 reads CASSPASGGQETQYF. The CDR3 region has the DNA TGTGCCAGCAGCCCTGCTAGCGGGGGCCAAGAGACCCAGTACTTC.

The CDR3 is CASSSDRWGLYGYTF. As DNA, the CDR3 is TGTGCCAGCAGCTCAGACAGGTGGGGGTTGTATGGCTACACCTTC. The chain employs TRBV7-2 and TRBJ1-2; maybe TRBD1 (6 bases). Germline CDR1 reads SGHTA; CDR2 reads FQGNSA. Trimming shortened V by 4 bases and J by 5 bases, and 17 bases separated the two germline ends. This CDR3 is 15 amino acids long.

The CDR3 DNA reads TGCAGCGTCGACCCAGGCACAGATACGCAGTATTTT. Translation: CSVDPGTDTQYF. The genes are TRBV29-1 and TRBJ2-3; D call uncertain. V shed 6 bases and J shed 1 base, with 8 bases lying between them. CDR1 is SQVTM and CDR2 is ANQGSEA in the germline V gene. CDR3 length equals 12 residues.

V gene TRBV7-9 combines with J gene TRBJ1-2, with D possibly TRBD1 on 5 matching bases. The CDR3 loop spans 17 amino acids. The germline V and J ends were trimmed by 5 bases and 4 bases, with 23 bases remaining between them. Per the germline V gene, CDR1 is SEHNR and CDR2 is FQNEAQ (reference sequence). The CDR3 coding sequence is TGTGCCAGCAGCCGACTTATCCAGGGAGTGACAAGCTATGGCTACACCTTC. This gives the protein CASSRLIQGVTSYGYTF.

The rearrangement links TRBV29-1 to TRBJ2-3, with 10 bases identical to TRBD2. Germline V gives CDR1 SQVTM, CDR2 ANQGSEA. CDR3 size: 12 residues. Trimming cost V 7 bases and J 3 bases; bases outside gene matches: 1. The CDR3 sequence: CSGTSGTDTQYF. The CDR3 coding sequence is TGCAGCGGGACTAGCGGTACAGATACGCAGTATTTT.

The chain employs TRBV5-6 and TRBJ1-2, with no clear D. The V end lost 1 base, the J end lost 2 bases, and 6 bases lay between the germline ends. The germline gives CDR1 SGHDT, CDR2 YYEEEE. The length of the CDR3 is 13 residues. The CDR3 loop reads CASSLKGNYGYTF. The CDR3 DNA is TGTGCCAGCAGCTTGAAAGGAAACTATGGCTACACCTTC.

The chain joins TRBV5-1 to TRBJ1-2; the D is unclear. CDR3 size: 13 residues. Germline V gene data show CDR1 as SGHRS and CDR2 as YFSETQ. Trimming took off 2 bases at V and 6 bases at J, with 11 bases between the two ends. The chain's CDR3 is CASSFDGINGYTF. CDR3 sequence (DNA): TGCGCCAGCAGCTTTGACGGGATTAATGGCTACACCTTC. Together with reference TRBV5-1 and TRBJ1-2, the CDR3 gives the full variable domain: KAGVTQTPRYLIKTRGQQVTLSCSPISGHRSVSWYQQTPGQGLQFLFEYFSETQRNKGNFPGRFSGRQFSNSRSEMNVSTLELGDSALYLCASSFDGINGYTFGSGTRLTVV.

CDR3 region: CASSPTGLSGNTIYF. Written as DNA, the CDR3 is TGCGCCAGCAGCCCGACAGGGCTCTCTGGAAACACCATATATTTT. This chain links TRBV4-1 with TRBJ1-3; 7 bases fit TRBD1. V dropped 4 bases and J dropped 0; count of bases not matched to a gene: 3. This CDR3 has 15 residues. From germline, CDR1 is MGHRA and CDR2 YSYEKL.